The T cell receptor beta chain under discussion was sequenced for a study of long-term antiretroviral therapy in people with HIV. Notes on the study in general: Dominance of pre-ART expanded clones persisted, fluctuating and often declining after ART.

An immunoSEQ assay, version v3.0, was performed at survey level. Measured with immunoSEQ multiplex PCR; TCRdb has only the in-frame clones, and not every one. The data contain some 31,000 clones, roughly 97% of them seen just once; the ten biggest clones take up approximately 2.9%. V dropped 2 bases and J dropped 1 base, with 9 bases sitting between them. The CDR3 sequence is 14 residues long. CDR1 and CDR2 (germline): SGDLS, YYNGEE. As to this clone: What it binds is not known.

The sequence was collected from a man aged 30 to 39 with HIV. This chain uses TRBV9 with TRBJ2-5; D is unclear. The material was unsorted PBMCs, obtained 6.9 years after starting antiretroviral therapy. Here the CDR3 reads CASSVGSVQETQYF. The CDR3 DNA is TGTGCCAGCAGCGTCGGGTCAGTCCAAGAGACCCAGTACTTC.